One sample yielded the 26 T cell receptor beta chains listed below, sequenced in a study of cytomegalovirus exposure and HLA in healthy donors (dated 2017 in TCRdb). Preparation of the library involved the immunoSEQ multiplex PCR assay. For the multiplex PCR, a mixture combining 60 forward primers for TCR Vbeta segments and 13 reverse primers for TCR Jbeta segments was used. Drawn from immuneACCESS, this table holds only the in-frame rearrangements with V and J called that TCRdb kept. Clones are partly lost; checked studies trace under half to an unresolved V gene and leave the rest unexplained. In all, the sample holds roughly 73,000 clones, and approximately 84% of those were seen once. The top ten clones comprise approximately 2.4% of the sample. Sequencing was carried out using PBMCs. The receptors were sampled from a woman in her fifties or sixties in good health and CMV-seronegative.

CDR3 protein: CASSLDSTSTYEQYV. CDR3 sequence (DNA): TGTGCCAGCAGTTTAGACTCCACCTCGACCTACGAGCAGTACGTC. This chain joins TRBV6-6 and TRBJ2-7, with D unclear. CDR3 length: 15 residues. Trimming shortened V by 4 bases and J by 2 bases, and 15 bases separated the two germline ends. Germline CDR1 MNHNY, CDR2 SVGAGI (reference sequence).

The chain is built from TRBV2 and TRBJ1-4; the D is unclear. CDR3 length equals 14 residues. V shed 6 bases and J shed 7 bases, with 15 bases lying between them. CDR1 and CDR2 from the germline V gene are SNHLY and FYNNEI. Here the CDR3 DNA reads TGTGCCAGCAGGGATACAGCGGGAATTGAAAAACTGTTTTTT. Translated, it gives CASRDTAGIEKLFF.

The chain links TRBV29-1 to TRBJ2-3; D is ambiguous. The CDR3 length is 11 residues. The germline V gene encodes CDR1 SQVTM and CDR2 ANQGSEA. With 3 bases removed from V and 5 bases from J, the gap between germline ends came to 6 bases. The CDR3 loop is CSVDPRDTQYF. In nucleotides, the CDR3 is TGCAGCGTTGACCCCAGAGATACGCAGTATTTT.

V gene TRBV11-3 combines with J gene TRBJ1-1; tentative D call: TRBD1 (5 bases). Trimming stripped 4 bases from V and 1 base from J, with 19 bases between. The CDR3 runs 17 residues. Germline lookup yields CDR1 SGHNT and CDR2 YENEEA. CDR3 nucleotide sequence: TGTGCCAGCAGCTCAGGGACTCCCCGGGATGAGAACACTGAAGCTTTCTTT. The encoded protein is CASSSGTPRDENTEAFF. Filled out from reference TRBV11-3 and TRBJ1-1, the complete variable domain reads EAGVVQSPRYKIIEKKQPVAFWCNPISGHNTLYWYLQNLGQGPELLIRYENEEAVDDSQLPKDRFSAERLKGVDSTLKIQPAELGDSAVYLCASSSGTPRDENTEAFFGQGTRLTVV.

This chain's CDR3 is CASIRTGTRNEQFF. Here the CDR3 DNA reads TGTGCCAGCATTCGGACAGGGACCCGCAATGAGCAGTTCTTC. V gene TRBV6-1 combines with J gene TRBJ2-1; the match to TRBD1 covers 8 bases. The CDR3 is made up of 14 amino acids. V shed 7 bases and J 6 bases; nucleotides not matched to a gene: 8. Germline V CDR1 and CDR2: MNHNS, SASEGT.

V gene TRBV4-1 combines with J gene TRBJ1-1; D is unresolved. V lost 0 bases to trimming and J lost 5 bases, with 22 bases between them. In germline, CDR1 is MGHRA, CDR2 YSYEKL. There are 18 residues in the CDR3. CDR3 protein: CASSQDLARWRVGTEAFF. DNA of the CDR3: TGCGCCAGCAGCCAAGATCTGGCTCGTTGGAGGGTTGGAACTGAAGCTTTCTTT.

The chain carries TRBV5-1 and TRBJ2-5; TRBD2 might be the D (6 bases). The V gene's germline CDR1 is SGHRS and CDR2 YFSETQ. The CDR3 spans 16 residues. Trimming cost V 4 bases and J 1 base, with 17 bases left between them. The CDR3 region is CASSTGTYPPQETQYF. CDR3 in DNA: TGCGCCAGCAGCACTGGGACTTATCCCCCCCAAGAGACCCAGTACTTC.

CDR3 bases: TGTGCCAGCACCAGCGATCGAAACACCATATATTTT. This encodes CASTSDRNTIYF. The chain has TRBV6-1 and TRBJ1-3; D call uncertain. Germline V gives CDR1 MNHNS, CDR2 SASEGT. The CDR3 sequence is 12 residues long. V lost 7 bases and J 5 bases, leaving 9 bases between the germline ends.

Judged by abundance, this clone is medium-sized (0.01 to 0.1%). The chain joins TRBV4-3 to TRBJ1-1; D perhaps matches TRBD1 (5 bases). Germline CDR1 LGHNA, CDR2 YSLEER. V lost 4 bases, J lost 1 base, and 7 bases lay in between. The CDR3 totals 13 residues. This chain's CDR3 is CASSPTENTEAFF. The DNA for the CDR3 is TGCGCCAGCAGCCCGACAGAGAACACTGAAGCTTTCTTT.

The chain is built from TRBV30 and TRBJ1-1; 7 positions match TRBD1. The CDR3 loop spans 14 amino acids. Trimming cost V 4 bases and J 4 bases; bases outside gene matches: 9. The germline V gene has CDR1 GTSNPN and CDR2 SVGIG (reference sequence). CDR3 amino acids: CAWNEGGTGTEAFF. The CDR3 DNA sequence: TGTGCCTGGAACGAAGGGGGCACCGGCACTGAAGCTTTCTTT.

In this sample, this clone turned up once. Written as DNA, the CDR3 is TGTGCCAGCAGTCCTACTGGACCGGGAAATTCACCCCTCCACTTT. The encoded protein is CASSPTGPGNSPLHF. The chain joins TRBV6-5 to TRBJ1-6; D remains ambiguous. The CDR3 spans 15 residues. Per the germline V gene, CDR1 is MNHEY and CDR2 is SVGAGI. Trimming cost V 5 bases and J 7 bases, with 15 bases left between them.

The V gene is TRBV6-1, the J gene TRBJ2-2; TRBD2 agrees at 13 bases. V dropped 7 bases and J dropped 6; count of bases not matched to a gene: 5. The CDR3 extends over 15 amino acids. Per the germline V gene, CDR1 is MNHNS and CDR2 is SASEGT. The CDR3 coding sequence is TGTGCCAGCACCGAACTAGCGGGGGGGCCCGGGGAGCTGTTTTTT. Translation gives CASTELAGGPGELFF.

This clone was recorded only once. The chain recombines TRBV15 with TRBJ2-3, with D perhaps matching TRBD2 (6 bases). The CDR3 has 15 residues. In germline, CDR1 is LNHNV, CDR2 YYDKDF (reference sequence). V was trimmed by 3 bases and J by 2 bases, leaving 12 bases between them. DNA for the CDR3: TGTGCCACCAGCAGGCTAGCGAGTTACACAGATACGCAGTATTTT. Residues: CATSRLASYTDTQYF.

The chain recombines TRBV6-5 with TRBJ1-4; 10 bases map to TRBD1. The germline gives CDR1 MNHEY, CDR2 SVGAGI. The junction had 2 bases not matched to a gene; V was cut back by 0 bases and J by 4 bases. The CDR3 has 16 amino acids. This chain's CDR3 is CASSYSGTGVNEKLFF. The CDR3 DNA follows: TGTGCCAGCAGTTACTCAGGGACAGGGGTTAATGAAAAACTGTTTTTT.

A few counts support this clone. The chain carries TRBV13 and TRBJ2-7; TRBD2 is a possible D gene (6 bases). The CDR3 loop spans 14 amino acids. CDR1 is PRHDT and CDR2 is FYEKMQ in the germline V gene (reference sequence). The V gene lost 8 bases and the J gene lost 0 bases, with 14 bases spanning the gap. CDR3: CASRGRLSSYEQYF. CDR3 nucleotides: TGTGCCAGCCGGGGGAGGCTGAGCTCCTACGAGCAGTACTTC. The entire variable domain, with the rest obtained from reference TRBV13 and TRBJ2-7, is as follows: AAGVIQSPRHLIKEKRETATLKCYPIPRHDTVYWYQQGPGQDPQFLISFYEKMQSDKGSIPDRFSAQQFSDYHSELNMSSLELGDSALYFCASRGRLSSYEQYFGPGTRLTVT.

V and J are TRBV6-5 and TRBJ1-4; no firm D call. Per the germline V gene, CDR1 is MNHEY and CDR2 is SVGAGI. V was shortened by 0 bases and J by 2 bases, with 10 bases between the two germline ends. This CDR3 comprises 16 residues. The CDR3 protein is CASSYSPRGTNEKLFF. DNA of the CDR3: TGTGCCAGCAGTTACTCTCCCCGAGGGACTAATGAAAAACTGTTTTTT.

The CDR3 DNA sequence: TGTGCCAGCAGTCGGGACATTAGCAATCAGCCCCAGCATTTT. Translation: CASSRDISNQPQHF. This chain joins TRBV2 and TRBJ1-5; a weak D match, TRBD1 (6 bases). V was trimmed by 5 bases and J by 0 bases, leaving 8 bases between them. Per the germline V gene, CDR1 is SNHLY and CDR2 is FYNNEI. The CDR3 extends over 14 amino acids.

CDR3 sequence reads: CASSIGGRGEQFF. Here the CDR3 DNA reads TGTGCCAGTAGTATCGGGGGTAGAGGTGAGCAGTTCTTC. This chain connects TRBV19 to TRBJ2-1, with D perhaps matching TRBD2 (6 bases). Germline-derived CDR1 and CDR2 are LNHDA and SQIVND (reference sequence). Trimming left V 3 bases short and J 9 bases short, with 12 bases between. The CDR3 sequence is 13 residues long.

Turning to this clone: Since the CDR3 does not end with the conserved phenylalanine or tryptophan, this likely comes from a read error. It is unclear where the CDR3 begins or ends on the DNA, so no DNA is shown, and the CDR3 is as TCRdb lists it. The V and J genes are TRBV28 and TRBJ1-2; the table's D gene call, TRBD1, was not cross checked with the DNA. The CDR3 comprises 13 residues, both ends counted. Germline V gene sequence: CDR1 MDHEN, CDR2 SYDVKM. The CDR3 sequence is CASNSGLRTALHV.

The V and J genes are TRBV4-2 and TRBJ2-7; TRBD2 aligns across 7 bases. V lost 5 bases and J lost 7; bases outside the gene matches: 11. In germline, CDR1 is LGHNA, CDR2 YNFKEQ. The CDR3 contains 14 residues. CDR3: CASSSGRADGEQYF. The CDR3 DNA reads TGTGCCAGCAGCTCAGGGAGGGCTGATGGGGAGCAGTACTTC.

The chain links TRBV6-1 to TRBJ2-7, with TRBD1 matching over 7 bases. Germline values: CDR1 MNHNS, CDR2 SASEGT. V dropped 10 bases and J dropped 2; count of bases not matched to a gene: 11. The CDR3 totals 14 residues. The CDR3 nucleotides are TGTGCCAACCTAGCCTACAGGGGAACCTACGAGCAGTACTTC. It yields the protein CANLAYRGTYEQYF.

The J gene is TRBJ2-7, the V gene TRBV19; no reliable D call. This CDR3 has 14 amino acids. V dropped 2 bases and J dropped 4 bases, with 12 bases sitting between them. Looked up from germline, CDR1 is LNHDA and CDR2 is SQIVND (reference sequence). CDR3: CASSIRSANYEQYF. The CDR3 region has the DNA TGTGCCAGTAGTATACGATCCGCGAATTACGAGCAGTACTTC.

The chain joins TRBV6-6 to TRBJ2-5; 7 positions agree with TRBD2. The V gene's germline CDR1 is MNHNY and CDR2 SVGAGI (reference sequence). The CDR3 length is 14 residues. The junction had 3 bases not matched to a gene; V was cut back by 2 bases and J by 3 bases. The chain's CDR3 is CASSYGLAEETQYF. The CDR3 DNA is TGTGCCAGCAGTTACGGTCTAGCGGAAGAGACCCAGTACTTC.

This sequence joins TRBV5-4 and TRBJ2-7, with TRBD2 identical over 7 bases. V trimming: 4 bases; J trimming: 7 bases; junction bases outside the gene matches: 5. Germline assignment: CDR1 SGHNT and CDR2 YYREEE (reference sequence). The CDR3 covers 12 residues. The CDR3 here is CASSPGGREQYV. DNA for the CDR3: TGTGCCAGCAGCCCGGGGGGAAGGGAGCAGTACGTC.

CDR3 residues: CASSQERLTSSYNEQFF. The CDR3 DNA reads as TGTGCCAGCAGCCAAGAAAGACTAACGAGCTCCTACAATGAGCAGTTCTTC. The chain is built from TRBV4-2 and TRBJ2-1; a possible D gene is TRBD2 (5 bases). Trimming removed 0 bases at V and 0 bases at J, with 12 bases between. There are 17 residues in the CDR3. Germline CDR1 is LGHNA and CDR2 is YNFKEQ.

The chain carries TRBV10-2 and TRBJ2-3; 9 bases align to TRBD1. V was pared by 10 bases and J by 2 bases, with 7 bases of the junction left unmatched. CDR1 is WSHSY, CDR2 SAAADI, per germline. The CDR3 has 14 residues. The CDR3 DNA follows: TGCGCCACCCCACGGACAGGGGACACAGATACGCAGTATTTT. Protein sequence: CATPRTGDTDTQYF.